This entry lists 19 T cell receptor beta chains sequenced from one sample in a study of regulatory T cells in long-lasting Graves disease. Regarding time point: newly diagnosed GD, antithyroid drugs for less than 3 months. PBMC RNA was the source of the TCR library. Investigators prepared the TCR beta libraries by applying iRepertoire HTBI primers and Arm-PCR of CDR3 regions. TCRdb called the multiplex PCR reads again in MiXCR, with one record for every CDR3 protein. The sample holds over 450,000 distinct CDR3 sequences; 12% are singletons and the top ten take 8% to 10%. This same sample was also part of a study on T cells in Graves' hyperthyroidism and ophthalmopathy.

The material was peripheral blood mononuclear cells (PBMCs), obtained at new diagnosis, from a patient treated with antithyroid drugs. The receptors originated from a woman aged 25 to 39 with Graves disease.

The sample holds many counts of this clonotype. The chain combines TRBV28 with TRBJ2-7; a weak D match, TRBD2 (6 bases). Trimming took off 6 bases at V and 2 bases at J, with 11 bases between the two ends. This CDR3 has 13 amino acids. CDR1 is MDHEN, CDR2 SYDVKM, per germline. The CDR3: CASSPGGPYEQYF. The CDR3 region has the DNA TGTGCCAGCAGCCCCGGGGGACCCTACGAGCAGTACTTC. Based on the CDR3 plus reference TRBV28 and TRBJ2-7, the full variable domain is DVKVTQSSRYLVKRTGEKVFLECVQDMDHENMFWYRQDPGLGLRLIYFSYDVKMKEKGDIPEGYSVSREKKERFSLILESASTNQTSMYLCASSPGGPYEQYFGPGTRLTVT.

This clonotype was recorded at least ten times. The chain carries TRBV11-3 and TRBJ1-5; D might be TRBD1 (5 bases). Trimming left V 1 base short and J 7 bases short, with 11 bases between. Germline CDR1 is SGHNT and CDR2 is YENEEA. This CDR3 has 14 amino acids. CDR3 sequence (DNA): TGTGCCAGCAGCTTAGGGGGCTTTGGGCAGCCCCAGCATTTT. This translates into CASSLGGFGQPQHF.

This clonotype has at least ten counts. CDR3 bases: TGTGCCAGTAGTATTGTAGGCAGAGTCGACAATCAGCCCCAGCATTTT. Its translation: CASSIVGRVDNQPQHF. The chain joins TRBV19 to TRBJ1-5, with unresolved D. CDR1 LNHDA and CDR2 SQIVND come from the germline V gene (reference sequence). Trimming removed 3 bases from V and 3 bases from J, with 15 bases in between. This CDR3 comprises 16 residues.

This clonotype was counted only a few times. The J gene is TRBJ2-7, the V gene TRBV28; 8 bases match TRBD1. This CDR3 contains 15 residues. Germline lookup yields CDR1 MDHEN and CDR2 SYDVKM. The junction had 10 bases not matched to a gene; V was cut back by 6 bases and J by 3 bases. This CDR3 reads CASRTPGQASYEQYF. In DNA, the CDR3 is TGTGCCAGCAGGACCCCGGGACAGGCCAGCTACGAGCAGTACTTC.

This clonotype was detected only a few times. The CDR3 coding sequence is TGCAGTGCTAGTGCGGGGGCGAGGACTGAAGCTTTCTTT. It encodes CSASAGARTEAFF. V and J are TRBV20-1 and TRBJ1-1, with D maybe TRBD1 (6 bases). V lost 3 bases, J lost 5 bases, and 13 bases lay in between. The CDR3 spans 13 residues. The V gene's germline CDR1 is DFQATT and CDR2 SNEGSKA (reference sequence).

This clonotype showed up just a few times. The rearrangement joins TRBV28 to TRBJ2-2; D may be TRBD1 (5 bases). The CDR3 sequence is 12 residues long. V lost 3 bases and J 6 bases, leaving 5 bases between the germline ends. Germline lookup yields CDR1 MDHEN and CDR2 SYDVKM. The CDR3, as DNA: TGTGCCAGCAGTTTCAGGGCCGGGGAGCTGTTTTTT. Residues: CASSFRAGELFF.

This clonotype turned up a few times. The chain recombines TRBV19 with TRBJ1-5, with D possibly TRBD1 on 5 matching bases. Germline values: CDR1 LNHDA, CDR2 SQIVND (reference sequence). With 8 bases removed from V and 1 base from J, the gap between germline ends came to 12 bases. This CDR3 spans 14 amino acids. The CDR3 here is CASHRGDSNQPQHF. Written as DNA, the CDR3 is TGTGCCAGTCACCGGGGGGACAGCAATCAGCCCCAGCATTTT.

This clonotype was found many times. The V gene is TRBV6-8, the J gene TRBJ2-2; TRBD1 matches at 12 bases. The CDR3 is 16 residues long. V dropped 7 bases and J dropped 3; count of bases not matched to a gene: 6. Per germline, CDR1 MNHGY and CDR2 SAAAGT. CDR3 region: CASTPGQGADTGELFF. CDR3 nucleotides: TGTGCCAGCACCCCGGGACAGGGGGCGGACACCGGGGAGCTGTTTTTT.

This clonotype was counted at least ten times. The rearrangement uses TRBV20-1 and TRBJ2-2; 9 bases agree with TRBD2. Trimming at V came to 6 bases and at J to 3 bases, leaving 11 bases not matched to a gene. In germline, CDR1 is DFQATT, CDR2 SNEGSKA (reference sequence). CDR3 length: 16 amino acids. The CDR3 is CSAQPRLAGYTGELFF. CDR3 sequence (DNA): TGCAGTGCCCAGCCCAGGCTAGCGGGATACACCGGGGAGCTGTTTTTT.

In this sample, this clonotype turned up many times. The chain joins TRBV2 to TRBJ2-3; a weak D match, TRBD2 (7 bases). V was clipped by 4 bases and J by 1 base, with 15 bases between them. This CDR3 comprises 16 residues. Germline V gene lookup returns CDR1 SNHLY and CDR2 FYNNEI. Here the CDR3 reads CASSVWGLAGTDTQYF. The DNA for the CDR3 is TGTGCCAGCAGTGTCTGGGGGCTAGCGGGCACAGATACGCAGTATTTT.

This clonotype showed up just a few times. V usage is TRBV15 and J usage is TRBJ2-5; D remains ambiguous. V was trimmed by 3 bases and J by 1 base, leaving 12 bases between them. CDR1 is LNHNV, CDR2 YYDKDF, per germline (reference sequence). The CDR3 is 15 residues long. The CDR3 region is CATSSPPWGQETQYF. CDR3 DNA sequence: TGTGCCACCAGCAGTCCCCCTTGGGGCCAAGAGACCCAGTACTTC.

A few counts support this clonotype. V and J are TRBV19 and TRBJ2-1; 8 bases align to TRBD2. Germline V CDR1 and CDR2: LNHDA, SQIVND (reference sequence). After removal of 3 bases from V and 4 bases from J, the junction contained 11 bases not matched to a gene. This CDR3 contains 17 residues. The CDR3 DNA reads TGTGCCAGTAGTATCGGGCTAGCGGGTCGGTTGTACAATGAGCAGTTCTTC. It yields the protein CASSIGLAGRLYNEQFF.

The CDR3 loop reads CASKGRQDLTEAFF. The CDR3 nucleotides are TGTGCCAGCAAAGGGAGACAGGACCTCACTGAAGCTTTCTTT. The chain combines TRBV19 with TRBJ1-1; perhaps TRBD1 as D (6 bases). V was shortened by 9 bases and J by 4 bases, with 18 bases between the two germline ends. CDR3 size: 14 residues. Germline V gene sequence: CDR1 LNHDA, CDR2 SQIVND (reference sequence).

This clonotype was seen many times. The chain is built from TRBV12-3 or TRBV12-4 and TRBJ2-5; D could derive from TRBD1 or TRBD2 (5 bases each). V was shortened by 4 bases and J by 5 bases, with 17 bases between the two germline ends. The CDR3 has 15 amino acids. The CDR3 sequence is CASSSFLGVRETQYF. CDR3 coding DNA: TGTGCCAGCAGTTCCTTTTTGGGGGTGCGGGAGACCCAGTACTTC.

This clonotype was observed at least ten times. The V and J genes are TRBV2 and TRBJ2-1, with 11 bases that match TRBD1. The ends lost 8 bases at V and 4 bases at J; junction bases unmatched: 7. Looked up from germline, CDR1 is SNHLY and CDR2 is FYNNEI. The CDR3 length is 15 residues. The CDR3 sequence: CASAQGQGVYNEQFF. The CDR3 DNA reads TGTGCCAGCGCTCAGGGACAGGGGGTTTACAATGAGCAGTTCTTC.

The CDR3 loop is CASSIVSPQTSGRGQFF. CDR3 nucleotide sequence: TGTGCCAGTAGTATAGTCTCCCCTCAGACTAGCGGGAGAGGGCAGTTCTTC. The V call is TRBV19, the J call TRBJ2-1; 12 bases line up with TRBD2. The V segment lost 1 base and the J segment 12 bases; nucleotides outside the gene matches: 13. CDR3 length: 17 residues. Germline V gives CDR1 LNHDA, CDR2 SQIVND (reference sequence).

This clonotype has just a few counts. V usage is TRBV20-1 and J usage is TRBJ1-1; a possible D gene is TRBD1 (6 bases). The CDR3 is 11 residues long. Germline values: CDR1 DFQATT, CDR2 SNEGSKA (reference sequence). V lost 5 bases, J lost 10 bases, and 14 bases lay in between. CDR3 in DNA: TGCAGTGCTGCCGACAGGATGGGAGCTTTCTTT. Its protein is CSAADRMGAFF.

This clonotype was detected many times. The gene calls are TRBV30 and TRBJ1-1; D is unclear. In germline, CDR1 is GTSNPN, CDR2 SVGIG (reference sequence). Trimming took off 2 bases at V and 7 bases at J, with 8 bases between the two ends. The CDR3 spans 11 residues. The CDR3 is CAWSRGSEAFF. CDR3 bases: TGTGCCTGGAGTCGGGGTAGTGAAGCTTTCTTT.

This clonotype was seen many times. This chain joins TRBV12-3 or TRBV12-4 and TRBJ2-5; either TRBD1 or TRBD2 may fit D (5 bases each). Trimming took off 5 bases at V and 7 bases at J, with 23 bases between the two ends. The CDR3 is made up of 16 amino acids. CDR3 in DNA: TGTGCCAGCAGTCCTACGTCAGGGATCCTTGGGGGGACCCAGTACTTC. Translated, it gives CASSPTSGILGGTQYF.